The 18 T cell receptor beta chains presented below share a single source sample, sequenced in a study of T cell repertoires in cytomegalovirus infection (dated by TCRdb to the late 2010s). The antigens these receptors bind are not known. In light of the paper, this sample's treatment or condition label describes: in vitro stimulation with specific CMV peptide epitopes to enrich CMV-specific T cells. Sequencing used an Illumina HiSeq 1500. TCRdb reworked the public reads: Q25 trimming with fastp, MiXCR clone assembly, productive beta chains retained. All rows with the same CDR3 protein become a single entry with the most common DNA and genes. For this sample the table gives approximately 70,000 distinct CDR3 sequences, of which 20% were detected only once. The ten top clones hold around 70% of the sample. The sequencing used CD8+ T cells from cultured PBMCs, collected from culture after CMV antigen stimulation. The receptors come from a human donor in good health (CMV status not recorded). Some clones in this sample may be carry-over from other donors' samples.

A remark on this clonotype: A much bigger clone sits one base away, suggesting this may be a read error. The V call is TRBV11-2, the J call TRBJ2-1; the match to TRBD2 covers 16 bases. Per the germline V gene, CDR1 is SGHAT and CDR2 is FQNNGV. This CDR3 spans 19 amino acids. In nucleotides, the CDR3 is TGTGCCAGCAGCTTACGAACCGGGACTAGCGGGGGGGCCGGGAATGAGCTGTTCTTC. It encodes CASSLRTGTSGGAGNELFF.

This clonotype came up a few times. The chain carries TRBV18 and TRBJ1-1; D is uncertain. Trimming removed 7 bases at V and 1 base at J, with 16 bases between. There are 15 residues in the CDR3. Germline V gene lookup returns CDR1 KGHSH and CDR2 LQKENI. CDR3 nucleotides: TGTGCCAGCTTATTGACGGGGAGCCGGAACACTGAAGCTTTCTTT. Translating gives CASLLTGSRNTEAFF.

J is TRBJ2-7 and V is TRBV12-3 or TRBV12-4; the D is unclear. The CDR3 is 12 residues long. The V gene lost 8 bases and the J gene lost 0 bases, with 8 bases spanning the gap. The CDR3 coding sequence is TGTGCCAGCGGCAGAGCCTCCTACGAGCAGTACTTC. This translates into CASGRASYEQYF.

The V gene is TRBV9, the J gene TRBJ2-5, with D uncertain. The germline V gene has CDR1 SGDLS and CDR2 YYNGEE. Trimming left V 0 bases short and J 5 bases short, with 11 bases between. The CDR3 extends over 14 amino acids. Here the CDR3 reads CASSVGVALETQYF. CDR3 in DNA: TGTGCCAGCAGCGTAGGGGTAGCTCTGGAGACCCAGTACTTC.

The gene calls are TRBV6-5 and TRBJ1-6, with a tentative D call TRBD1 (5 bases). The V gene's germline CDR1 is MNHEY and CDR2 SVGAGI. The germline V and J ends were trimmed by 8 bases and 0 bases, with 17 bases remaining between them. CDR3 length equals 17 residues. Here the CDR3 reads CASGALRTSSYNSPLHF. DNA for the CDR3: TGTGCCAGCGGGGCCTTGAGGACCAGCTCCTATAATTCACCCCTCCACTTT.

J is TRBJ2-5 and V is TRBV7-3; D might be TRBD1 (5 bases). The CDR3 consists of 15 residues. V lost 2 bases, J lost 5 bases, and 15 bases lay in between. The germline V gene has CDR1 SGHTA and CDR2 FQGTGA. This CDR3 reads CASSLGQGVGETQYF. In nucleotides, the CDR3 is TGTGCCAGCAGCTTAGGGCAGGGTGTAGGGGAGACCCAGTACTTC. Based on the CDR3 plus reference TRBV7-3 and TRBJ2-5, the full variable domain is GAGVSQTPSNKVTEKGKYVELRCDPISGHTALYWYRQSLGQGPEFLIYFQGTGAADDSGLPNDRFFAVRPEGSVSTLKIQRTERGDSAVYLCASSLGQGVGETQYFGPGTRLLVL.

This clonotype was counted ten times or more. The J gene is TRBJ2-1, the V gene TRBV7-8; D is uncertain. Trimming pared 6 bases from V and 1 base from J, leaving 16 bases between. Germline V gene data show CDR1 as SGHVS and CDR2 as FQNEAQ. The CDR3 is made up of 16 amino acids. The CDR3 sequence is CASSPRSGYSYNEQFF. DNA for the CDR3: TGTGCCAGCAGTCCCCGCTCAGGTTATTCCTACAATGAGCAGTTCTTC.

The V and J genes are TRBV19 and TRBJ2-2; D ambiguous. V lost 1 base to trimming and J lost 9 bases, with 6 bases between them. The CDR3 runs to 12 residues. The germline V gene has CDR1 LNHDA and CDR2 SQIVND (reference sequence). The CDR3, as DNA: TGTGCCAGTAGTATAGGACCACGGGAGCTGTTTTTT. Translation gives CASSIGPRELFF. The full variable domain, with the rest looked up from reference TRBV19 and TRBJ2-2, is DGGITQSPKYLFRKEGQNVTLSCEQNLNHDAMYWYRQDPGQGLRLIYYSQIVNDFQKGDIAEGYSVSREKKESFPLTVTSAQKNPTAFYLCASSIGPRELFFGEGSRLTVL.

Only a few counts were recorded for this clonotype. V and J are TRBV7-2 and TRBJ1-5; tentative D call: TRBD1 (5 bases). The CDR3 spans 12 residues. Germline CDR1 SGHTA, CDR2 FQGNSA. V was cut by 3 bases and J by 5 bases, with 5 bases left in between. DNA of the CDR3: TGTGCCAGCAGCTTCAGGGATCAGCCCCAGCATTTT. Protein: CASSFRDQPQHF.

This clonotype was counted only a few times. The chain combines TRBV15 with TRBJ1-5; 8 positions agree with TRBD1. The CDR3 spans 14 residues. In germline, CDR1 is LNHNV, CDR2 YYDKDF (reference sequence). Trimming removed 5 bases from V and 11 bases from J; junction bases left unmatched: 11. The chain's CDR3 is CATSQLRGPGSQHF. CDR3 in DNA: TGTGCCACCAGCCAACTCAGGGGGCCGGGGTCCCAGCATTTT.

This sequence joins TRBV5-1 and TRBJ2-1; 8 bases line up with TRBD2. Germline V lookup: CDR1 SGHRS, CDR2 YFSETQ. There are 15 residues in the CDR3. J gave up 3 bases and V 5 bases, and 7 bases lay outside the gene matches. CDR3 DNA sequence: TGCGCCAGCAGGTCCGGGACTAGGGACTACAATGAGCAGTTCTTC. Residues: CASRSGTRDYNEQFF.

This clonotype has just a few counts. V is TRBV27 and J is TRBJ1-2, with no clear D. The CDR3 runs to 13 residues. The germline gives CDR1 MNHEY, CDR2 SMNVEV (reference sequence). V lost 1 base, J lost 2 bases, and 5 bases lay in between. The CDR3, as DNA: TGTGCCAGCAGTTTATTTGGGAACTATGGCTACACCTTC. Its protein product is CASSLFGNYGYTF.

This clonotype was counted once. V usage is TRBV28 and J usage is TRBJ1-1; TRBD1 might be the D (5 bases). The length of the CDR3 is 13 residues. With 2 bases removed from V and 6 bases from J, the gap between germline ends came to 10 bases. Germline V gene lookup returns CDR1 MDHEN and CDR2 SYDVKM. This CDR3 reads CASSLLGTSEAFF. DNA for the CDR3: TGTGCCAGCAGTTTACTTGGGACTTCTGAAGCTTTCTTT. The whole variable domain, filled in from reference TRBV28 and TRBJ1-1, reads DVKVTQSSRYLVKRTGEKVFLECVQDMDHENMFWYRQDPGLGLRLIYFSYDVKMKEKGDIPEGYSVSREKKERFSLILESASTNQTSMYLCASSLLGTSEAFFGQGTRLTVV.

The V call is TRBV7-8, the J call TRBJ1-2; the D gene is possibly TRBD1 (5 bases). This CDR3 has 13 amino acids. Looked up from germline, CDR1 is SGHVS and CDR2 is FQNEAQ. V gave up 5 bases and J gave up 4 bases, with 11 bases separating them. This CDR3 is CASSQDRAYGYTF. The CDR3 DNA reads TGTGCCAGCAGCCAAGACAGAGCCTATGGCTACACCTTC.

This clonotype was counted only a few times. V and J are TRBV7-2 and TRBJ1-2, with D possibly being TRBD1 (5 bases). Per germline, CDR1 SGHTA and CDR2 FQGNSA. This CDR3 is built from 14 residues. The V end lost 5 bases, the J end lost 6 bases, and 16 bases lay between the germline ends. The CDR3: CASSQKQAFHGYTF. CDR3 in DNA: TGTGCCAGCAGCCAAAAACAGGCATTCCATGGCTACACCTTC.

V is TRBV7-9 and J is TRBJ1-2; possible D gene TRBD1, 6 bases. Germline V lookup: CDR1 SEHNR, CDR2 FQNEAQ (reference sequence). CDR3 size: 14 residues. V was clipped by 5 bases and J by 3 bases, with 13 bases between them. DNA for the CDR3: TGTGCCAGCAGCCGCACCGGGACACACTATGGCTACACCTTC. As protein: CASSRTGTHYGYTF.

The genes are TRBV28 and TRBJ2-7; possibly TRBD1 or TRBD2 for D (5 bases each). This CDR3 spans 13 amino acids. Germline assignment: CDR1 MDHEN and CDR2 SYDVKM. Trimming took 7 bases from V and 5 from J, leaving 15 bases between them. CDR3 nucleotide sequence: TGTGCCAGCACCTTCAATCGGGGCAACGAGCAGTACTTC. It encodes CASTFNRGNEQYF.

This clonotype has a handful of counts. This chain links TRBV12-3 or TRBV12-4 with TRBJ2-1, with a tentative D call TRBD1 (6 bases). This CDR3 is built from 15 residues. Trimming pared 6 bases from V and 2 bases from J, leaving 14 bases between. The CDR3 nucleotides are TGTGCCAGCAGCAAGTCCGGGACACCCTACAATGAGCAGTTCTTC. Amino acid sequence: CASSKSGTPYNEQFF.